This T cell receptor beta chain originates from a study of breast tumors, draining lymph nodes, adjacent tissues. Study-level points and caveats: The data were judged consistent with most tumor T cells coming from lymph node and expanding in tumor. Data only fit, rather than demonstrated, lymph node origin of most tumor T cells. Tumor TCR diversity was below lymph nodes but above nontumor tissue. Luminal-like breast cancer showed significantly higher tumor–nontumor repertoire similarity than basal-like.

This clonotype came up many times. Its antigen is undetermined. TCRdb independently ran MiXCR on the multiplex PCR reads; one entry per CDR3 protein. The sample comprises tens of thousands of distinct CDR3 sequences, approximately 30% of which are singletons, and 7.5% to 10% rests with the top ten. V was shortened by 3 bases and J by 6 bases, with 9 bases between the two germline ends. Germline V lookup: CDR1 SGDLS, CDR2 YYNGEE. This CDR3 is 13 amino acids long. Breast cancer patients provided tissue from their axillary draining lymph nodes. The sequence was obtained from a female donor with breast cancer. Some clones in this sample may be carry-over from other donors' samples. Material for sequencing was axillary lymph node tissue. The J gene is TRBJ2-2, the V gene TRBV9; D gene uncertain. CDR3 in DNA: TGTGCCAGCAGCGCTCCGGGCCCCGGGGAGCTGTTTTTT. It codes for CASSAPGPGELFF. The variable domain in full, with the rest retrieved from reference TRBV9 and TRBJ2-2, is DSGVTQTPKHLITATGQRVTLRCSPRSGDLSVYWYQQSLDQGLQFLIQYYNGEERAKGNILERFSAQQFPDLHSELNLSSLELGDSALYFCASSAPGPGELFFGEGSRLTVL.